This T cell receptor beta chain was profiled in a study of cytomegalovirus exposure and HLA in healthy donors. The study ran its PCR with 60 Vbeta and 13 Jbeta primers. TCRdb's table, derived via immunoSEQ multiplex PCR, lists solely in-frame clones and lacks some. The sample has 150,000 to 250,000 clones, roughly 72% seen once. Findings and limits, study-wide: TRBV6-2, TRBV6-3 and some other V segments were unresolvable in 87-base-pair reads. Rates of TCR association differed by HLA locus in a later analysis, with DRB1 highest and HLA-C lowest. Roughly uniform depth of sequencing across donors was assumed in presence/absence analyses.

With regard to this clone: The antigen remains undetermined.

The CDR3 sequence is 16 residues long. V trimming: 1 base; J trimming: 8 bases; junction bases outside the gene matches: 12. CDR1 is SEHNR and CDR2 is FQNEAQ in the germline V gene (reference sequence). Sequenced material: PBMCs. This clonotype originated in a man in his thirties or forties in good health and CMV-seronegative. The gene calls are TRBV7-9 and TRBJ1-1; 8 bases agree with TRBD1. In DNA form, the CDR3 reads TGTGCCAGCAGCTTAGGGCTCGCAGGGGGCGTCGTAGAAGCTTTCTTT. Amino acid sequence: CASSLGLAGGVVEAFF.